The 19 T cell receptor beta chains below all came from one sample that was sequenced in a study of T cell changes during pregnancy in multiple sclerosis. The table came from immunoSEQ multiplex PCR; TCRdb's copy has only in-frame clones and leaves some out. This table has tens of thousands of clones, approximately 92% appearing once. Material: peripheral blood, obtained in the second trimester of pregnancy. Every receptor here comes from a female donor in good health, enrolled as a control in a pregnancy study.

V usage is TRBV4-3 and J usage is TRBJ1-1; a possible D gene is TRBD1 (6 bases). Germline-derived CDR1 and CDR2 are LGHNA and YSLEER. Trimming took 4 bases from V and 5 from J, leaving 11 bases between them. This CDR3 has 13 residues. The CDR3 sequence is CASSRRQATEAFF. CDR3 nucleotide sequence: TGCGCCAGCAGCCGGAGACAGGCGACTGAAGCTTTCTTT.

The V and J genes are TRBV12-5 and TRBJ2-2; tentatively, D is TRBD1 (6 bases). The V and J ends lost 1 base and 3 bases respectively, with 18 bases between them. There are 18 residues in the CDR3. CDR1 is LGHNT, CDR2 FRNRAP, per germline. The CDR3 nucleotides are TGTGCTAGTGGTTTGGGTAGTGTACCCGCAGGGGACACCGGGGAGCTGTTTTTT. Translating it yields CASGLGSVPAGDTGELFF.

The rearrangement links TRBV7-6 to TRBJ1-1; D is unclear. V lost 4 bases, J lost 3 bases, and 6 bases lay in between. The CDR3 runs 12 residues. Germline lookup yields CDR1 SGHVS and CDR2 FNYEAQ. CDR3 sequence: CASSWGDTEAFF. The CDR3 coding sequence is TGTGCCAGCAGCTGGGGAGACACTGAAGCTTTCTTT.

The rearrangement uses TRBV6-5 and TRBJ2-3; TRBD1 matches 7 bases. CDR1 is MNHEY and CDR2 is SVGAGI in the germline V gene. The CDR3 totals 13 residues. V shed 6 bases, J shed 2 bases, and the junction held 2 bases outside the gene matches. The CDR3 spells CASRQGTTDTQYF. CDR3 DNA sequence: TGTGCCAGCAGACAGGGGACCACAGATACGCAGTATTTT.

The CDR3 nucleotides read TGCGCCAGCAGCTTAACACCCCGGGATGAGCAGTTCTTC. This encodes CASSLTPRDEQFF. The chain links TRBV5-1 to TRBJ2-1; no reliable D call. This CDR3 comprises 13 residues. Germline assignment: CDR1 SGHRS and CDR2 YFSETQ. V was cut by 2 bases and J by 8 bases, with 11 bases left in between.

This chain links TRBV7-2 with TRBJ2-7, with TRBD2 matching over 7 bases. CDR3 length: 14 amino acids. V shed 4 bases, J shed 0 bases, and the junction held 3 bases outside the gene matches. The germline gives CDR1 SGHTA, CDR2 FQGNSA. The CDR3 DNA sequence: TGTGCCAGCAGCTGGGGGGGAGGCTCCTACGAGCAGTACTTC. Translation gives CASSWGGGSYEQYF.

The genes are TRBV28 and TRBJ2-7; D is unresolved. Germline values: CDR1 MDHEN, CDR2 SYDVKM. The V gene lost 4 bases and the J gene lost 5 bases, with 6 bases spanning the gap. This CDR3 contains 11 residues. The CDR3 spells CASSYLDEQYF. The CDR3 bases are TGTGCCAGCAGTTACTTGGACGAGCAGTACTTC.

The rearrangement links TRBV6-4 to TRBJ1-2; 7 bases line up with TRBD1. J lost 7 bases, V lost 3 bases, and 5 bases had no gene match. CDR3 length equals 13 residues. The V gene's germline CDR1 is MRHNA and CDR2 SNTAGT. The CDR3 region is CASSEGQSSGYTF. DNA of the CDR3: TGTGCCAGCAGTGAGGGACAGTCTTCTGGCTACACCTTC.

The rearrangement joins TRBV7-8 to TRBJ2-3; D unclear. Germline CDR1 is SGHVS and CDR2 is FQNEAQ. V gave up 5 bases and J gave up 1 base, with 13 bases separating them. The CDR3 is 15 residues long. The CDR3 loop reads CASSPPTAGTDTQYF. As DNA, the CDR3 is TGTGCCAGCAGCCCCCCCACAGCAGGCACAGATACGCAGTATTTT.

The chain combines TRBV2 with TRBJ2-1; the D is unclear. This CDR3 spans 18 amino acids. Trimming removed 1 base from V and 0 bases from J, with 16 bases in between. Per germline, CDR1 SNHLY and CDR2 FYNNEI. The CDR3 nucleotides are TGTGCCAGCAGTGAAGGTCTTTGGGCTCTAAGCTCCTACAATGAGCAGTTCTTC. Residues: CASSEGLWALSSYNEQFF.

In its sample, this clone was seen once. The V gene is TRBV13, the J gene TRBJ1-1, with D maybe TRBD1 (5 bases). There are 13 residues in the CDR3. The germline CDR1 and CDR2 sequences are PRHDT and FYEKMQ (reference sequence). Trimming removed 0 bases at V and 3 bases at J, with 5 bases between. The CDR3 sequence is CASSLGGDTEAFF. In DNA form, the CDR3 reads TGTGCCAGCAGCTTAGGAGGGGACACTGAAGCTTTCTTT.

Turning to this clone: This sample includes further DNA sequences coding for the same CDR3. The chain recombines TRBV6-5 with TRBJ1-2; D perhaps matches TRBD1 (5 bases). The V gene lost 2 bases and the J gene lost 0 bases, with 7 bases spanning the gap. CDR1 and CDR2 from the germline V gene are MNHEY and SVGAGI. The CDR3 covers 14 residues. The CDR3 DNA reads TGTGCCAGCAGTTACGGGGGGTCTAACTATGGCTACACCTTC. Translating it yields CASSYGGSNYGYTF.

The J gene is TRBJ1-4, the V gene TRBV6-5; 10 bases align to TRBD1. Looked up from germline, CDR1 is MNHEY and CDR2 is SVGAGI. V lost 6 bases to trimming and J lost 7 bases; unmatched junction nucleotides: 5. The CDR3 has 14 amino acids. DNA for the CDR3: TGTGCCAGCAGCGGGACAGGGGTGTTTGAAAAACTGTTTTTT. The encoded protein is CASSGTGVFEKLFF.

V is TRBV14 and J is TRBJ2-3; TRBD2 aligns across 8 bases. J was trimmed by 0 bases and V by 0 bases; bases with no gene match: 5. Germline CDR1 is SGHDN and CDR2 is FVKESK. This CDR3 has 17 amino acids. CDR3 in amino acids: CASSQDMASGSTDTQYF. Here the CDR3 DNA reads TGTGCCAGCAGCCAAGATATGGCTAGCGGGAGCACAGATACGCAGTATTTT.

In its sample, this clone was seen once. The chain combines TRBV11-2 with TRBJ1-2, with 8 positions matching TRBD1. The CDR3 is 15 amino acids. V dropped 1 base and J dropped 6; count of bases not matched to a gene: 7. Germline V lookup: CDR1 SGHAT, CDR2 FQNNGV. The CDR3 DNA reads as TGTGCCAGCAGCTTAGTAGGCAGGGGGCTTAATGGCTACACCTTC. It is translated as CASSLVGRGLNGYTF.

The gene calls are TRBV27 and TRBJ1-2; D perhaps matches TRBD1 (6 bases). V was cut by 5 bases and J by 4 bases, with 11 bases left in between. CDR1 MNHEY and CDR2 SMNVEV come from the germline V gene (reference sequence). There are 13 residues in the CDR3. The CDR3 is CASSLGQSYGYTF. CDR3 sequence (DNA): TGTGCCAGCAGTCTAGGACAGAGCTATGGCTACACCTTC.

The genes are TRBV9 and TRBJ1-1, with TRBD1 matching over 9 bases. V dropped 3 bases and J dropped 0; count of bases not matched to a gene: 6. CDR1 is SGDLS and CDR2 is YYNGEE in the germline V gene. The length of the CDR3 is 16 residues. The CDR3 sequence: CASSATQGAVNTEAFF. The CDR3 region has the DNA TGTGCCAGCAGCGCGACACAGGGGGCAGTGAACACTGAAGCTTTCTTT.

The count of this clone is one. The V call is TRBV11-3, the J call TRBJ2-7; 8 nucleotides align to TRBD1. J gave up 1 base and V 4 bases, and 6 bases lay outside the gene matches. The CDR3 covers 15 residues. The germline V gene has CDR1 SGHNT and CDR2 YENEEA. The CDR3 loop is CASSSQGAPSYEQYF. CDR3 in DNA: TGTGCCAGCAGCTCCCAGGGGGCGCCATCCTACGAGCAGTACTTC.

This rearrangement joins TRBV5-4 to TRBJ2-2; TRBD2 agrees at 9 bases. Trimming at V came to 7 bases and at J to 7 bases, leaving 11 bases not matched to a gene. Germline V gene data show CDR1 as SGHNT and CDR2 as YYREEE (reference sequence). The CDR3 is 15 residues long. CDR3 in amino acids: CASGGGSGGFGELFF. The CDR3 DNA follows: TGTGCCAGCGGAGGGGGTAGCGGGGGTTTCGGGGAGCTGTTTTTT.